A single T cell receptor gamma chain is shown here with its context. Its antigen remains unidentified. The template was reverse-transcribed extracted RNA. Multiplex PCR used pooled V-gene forward primers and a constant-region reverse primer to amplify CDR3s. TCRdb applied CATT to the multiplex PCR reads for clone calling. The repertoire has about 36,000 gamma-chain clones, roughly 21% of them found once; the top ten carry around 1.9%. Germline-derived CDR1 and CDR2 are GITISATS and ISYDGTV (reference sequence). V trimming: 0 bases; J trimming: 3 bases; junction bases outside the gene matches: 20. This CDR3 contains 19 residues. These data are taken from a study of Vδ1+ human thymocytes. Alphabeta T cells were depleted, then CD3+ Vdelta1+ Vdelta2- thymocytes were FACS-sorted. Between about 96% and 99.6% of sorted thymocytes were Vdelta1+. Findings of the study overall: Many TRG clonotypes were shared between donors; TRD repertoires were essentially private. Thymic TRG and TRD repertoires appeared highly polyclonal.

The sample comprised Vdelta1+ gamma-delta thymocytes from the thymus. Noted subset: FACS-sorted CD3+ TCRalphabeta- TCRVdelta1+ TCRVdelta2- thymocytes. This chain joins TRGV9 and TRGJ1 or TRGJ2. This TCR derives from a girl under three years old who had congenital heart surgery. CDR3 nucleotides: TGTGCCTTGTGGGAGGTGCGCCGTGCGACAGATATTTTTTATTATAAGAAACTCTTT. Translating it yields CALWEVRRATDIFYYKKLF.